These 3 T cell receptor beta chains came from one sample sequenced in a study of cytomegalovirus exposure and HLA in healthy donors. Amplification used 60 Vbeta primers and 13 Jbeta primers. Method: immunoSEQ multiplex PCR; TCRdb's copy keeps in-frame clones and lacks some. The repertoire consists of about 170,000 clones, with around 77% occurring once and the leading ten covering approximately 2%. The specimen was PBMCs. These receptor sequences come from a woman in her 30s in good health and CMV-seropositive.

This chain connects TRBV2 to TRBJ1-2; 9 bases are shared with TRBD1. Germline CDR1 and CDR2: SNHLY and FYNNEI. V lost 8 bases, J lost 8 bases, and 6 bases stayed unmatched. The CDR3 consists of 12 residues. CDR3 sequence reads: CASSWTGEGYTF. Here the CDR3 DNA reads TGTGCCAGCTCATGGACAGGGGAAGGCTACACCTTC.

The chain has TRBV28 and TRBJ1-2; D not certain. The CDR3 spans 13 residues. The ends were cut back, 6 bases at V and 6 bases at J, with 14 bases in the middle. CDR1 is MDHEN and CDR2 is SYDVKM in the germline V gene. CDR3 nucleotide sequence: TGTGCCAGCAGACAATGGGTTCGGGATGGCTACACCTTC. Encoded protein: CASRQWVRDGYTF.

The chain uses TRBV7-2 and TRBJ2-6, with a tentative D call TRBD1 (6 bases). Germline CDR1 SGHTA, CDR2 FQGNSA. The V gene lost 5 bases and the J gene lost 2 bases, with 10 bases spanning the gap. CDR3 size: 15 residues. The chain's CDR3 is CASSTGTTGANVLTF. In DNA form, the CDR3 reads TGTGCCAGCAGCACCGGGACAACTGGGGCCAACGTCCTGACTTTC.